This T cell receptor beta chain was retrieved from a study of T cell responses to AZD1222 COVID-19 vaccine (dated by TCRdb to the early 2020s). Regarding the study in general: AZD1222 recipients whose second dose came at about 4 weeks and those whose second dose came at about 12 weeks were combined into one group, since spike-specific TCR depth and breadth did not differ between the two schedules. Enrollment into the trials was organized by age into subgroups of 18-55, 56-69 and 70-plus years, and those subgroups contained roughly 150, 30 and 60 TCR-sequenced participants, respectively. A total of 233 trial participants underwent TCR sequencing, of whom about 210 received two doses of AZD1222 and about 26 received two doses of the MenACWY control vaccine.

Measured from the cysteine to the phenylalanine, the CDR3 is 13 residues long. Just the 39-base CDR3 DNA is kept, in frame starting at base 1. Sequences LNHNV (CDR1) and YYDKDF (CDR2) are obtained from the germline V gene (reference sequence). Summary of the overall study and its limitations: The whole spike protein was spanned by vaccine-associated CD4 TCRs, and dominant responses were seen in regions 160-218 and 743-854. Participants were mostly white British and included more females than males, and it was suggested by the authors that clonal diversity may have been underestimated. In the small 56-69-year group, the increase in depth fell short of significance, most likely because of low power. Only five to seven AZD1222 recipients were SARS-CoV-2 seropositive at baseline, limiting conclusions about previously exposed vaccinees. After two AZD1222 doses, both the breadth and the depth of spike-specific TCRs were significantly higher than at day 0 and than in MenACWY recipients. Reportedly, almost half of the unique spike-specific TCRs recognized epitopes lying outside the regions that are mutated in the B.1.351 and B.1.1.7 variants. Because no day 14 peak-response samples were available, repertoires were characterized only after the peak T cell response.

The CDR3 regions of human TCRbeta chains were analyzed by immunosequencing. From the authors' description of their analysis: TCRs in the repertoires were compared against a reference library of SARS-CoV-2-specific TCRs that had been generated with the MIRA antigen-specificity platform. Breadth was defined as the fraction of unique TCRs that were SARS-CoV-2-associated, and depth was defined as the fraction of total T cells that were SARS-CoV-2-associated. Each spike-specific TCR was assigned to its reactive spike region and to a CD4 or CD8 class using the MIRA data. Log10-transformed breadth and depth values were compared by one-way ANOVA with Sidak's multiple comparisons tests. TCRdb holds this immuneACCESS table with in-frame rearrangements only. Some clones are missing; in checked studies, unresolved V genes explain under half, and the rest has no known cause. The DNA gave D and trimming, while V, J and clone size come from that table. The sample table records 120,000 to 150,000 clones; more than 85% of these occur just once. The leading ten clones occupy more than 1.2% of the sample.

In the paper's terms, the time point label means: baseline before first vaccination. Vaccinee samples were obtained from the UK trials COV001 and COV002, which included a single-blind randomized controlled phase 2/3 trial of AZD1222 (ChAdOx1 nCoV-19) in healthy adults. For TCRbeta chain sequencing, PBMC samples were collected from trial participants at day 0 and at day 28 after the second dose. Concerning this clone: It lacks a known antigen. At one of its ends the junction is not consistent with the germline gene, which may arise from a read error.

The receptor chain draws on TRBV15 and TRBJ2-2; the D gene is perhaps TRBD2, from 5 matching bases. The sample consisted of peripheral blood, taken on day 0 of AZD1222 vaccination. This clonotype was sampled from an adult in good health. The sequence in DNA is TGTGCCACCAGCTCGCGGGCCACCGGAGAGCTGTTTTTT. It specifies CATSSRATGELFF.